The 19 T cell receptor beta chains presented below share a single source sample, sequenced in a study of cytomegalovirus exposure and HLA in healthy donors. Primers included in the PCR were 60 Vbeta and 13 Jbeta primers. The repertoire was sequenced with immunoSEQ multiplex PCR; TCRdb's copy has only in-frame clones and lacks some. The repertoire holds around 170,000 clones, 65% to 80% seen once, with around 3.1% in the top ten. The sequenced material came from PBMCs. The source of these receptors is a woman aged 50 to 65 in good health and CMV-seropositive.

This sequence joins TRBV5-6 and TRBJ1-6; possibly TRBD1 for D (5 bases). Germline V lookup: CDR1 SGHDT, CDR2 YYEEEE. CDR3 length equals 14 residues. Deletions cut 2 bases from V and 3 bases from J, with 6 bases between. This chain's CDR3 is CASSLDSYNSPLHF. The CDR3 coding sequence is TGTGCCAGCAGCTTAGACAGCTATAATTCACCCCTCCACTTT.

CDR3 DNA: TGTGCCAGCAGTGAGACAGGGGTGGATGAAAAACTGTTTTTT. Protein: CASSETGVDEKLFF. The chain uses TRBV2 and TRBJ1-4; TRBD1 matches at 8 bases. The CDR3 length is 14 residues. From germline, CDR1 is SNHLY and CDR2 FYNNEI. With 3 bases clipped from V and 6 bases from J, the junction kept 3 bases outside the gene matches.

This clone has a single count. The chain recombines TRBV5-1 with TRBJ2-3, with D uncertain. Trimming removed 2 bases from V and 0 bases from J, with 13 bases in between. This CDR3 region has 16 residues. The germline CDR1 and CDR2 sequences are SGHRS and YFSETQ. The CDR3 is CASSLATTPSTDTQYF. CDR3 nucleotides: TGCGCCAGCAGCTTAGCTACGACACCTAGCACAGATACGCAGTATTTT.

This chain uses TRBV10-3 with TRBJ2-5; 8 nucleotides line up with TRBD1. The J call may be mistaken, given a closer DNA end match to TRBJ2-7. The germline gives CDR1 ENHRY, CDR2 SYGVKD. CDR3 length: 13 residues. CDR3 DNA: TGTGCCATATCCGGGACAGGAGCCTACGAGCAGTACTTC. Its translation is CAISGTGAYEQYF.

The chain is built from TRBV5-4 and TRBJ1-6; a weak D match, TRBD1 (6 bases). V shed 2 bases and J shed 7 bases, with 13 bases lying between them. Germline lookup yields CDR1 SGHNT and CDR2 YYREEE (reference sequence). There are 15 residues in the CDR3. CDR3 loop: CASSLTGRENSPLHF. DNA of the CDR3: TGTGCCAGCAGCTTAACAGGGAGGGAGAATTCACCCCTCCACTTT.

This chain joins TRBV5-1 and TRBJ1-3; TRBD1 aligns across 7 bases. The V segment lost 0 bases and the J segment 2 bases; nucleotides outside the gene matches: 2. Germline V gene data show CDR1 as SGHRS and CDR2 as YFSETQ. This CDR3 has 15 residues. CDR3 coding DNA: TGCGCCAGCAGCTTGGGTACAGGGGCTGGAAACACCATATATTTT. Amino acid sequence: CASSLGTGAGNTIYF.

This clone has only a few counts. The chain has TRBV5-4 and TRBJ1-3, with D maybe TRBD1 (6 bases). The V and J ends lost 0 bases and 4 bases respectively, with 14 bases between them. Germline CDR1 reads SGHNT; CDR2 reads YYREEE (reference sequence). The CDR3 sequence is 16 residues long. The CDR3 loop is CASSLGGGGAGNTIYF. CDR3 DNA sequence: TGTGCCAGCAGCTTGGGCGGGGGCGGAGCGGGAAACACCATATATTTT.

The rearrangement links TRBV11-2 to TRBJ2-3, with 10 bases lining up with TRBD1. The V and J ends lost 3 bases and 6 bases, in that order; junction bases with no gene match: 3. The germline V gene encodes CDR1 SGHAT and CDR2 FQNNGV. CDR3 length equals 14 residues. DNA for the CDR3: TGTGCCAGCAGCTTTGGACAGGGGGGGGATACGCAGTATTTT. Amino acids: CASSFGQGGDTQYF.

This clone was observed once. The rearrangement uses TRBV7-8 and TRBJ2-2; 13 nucleotides line up with TRBD2. The CDR3 runs 17 residues. Germline V lookup: CDR1 SGHVS, CDR2 FQNEAQ. V shed 4 bases and J 1 base; nucleotides not matched to a gene: 3. The CDR3 nucleotides read TGTGCCAGCAGCTCCCGACTAGCGGGGGGGAACACCGGGGAGCTGTTTTTT. Amino acid sequence: CASSSRLAGGNTGELFF.

CDR3 bases: TGCGCCAGCAGCTTGGATGAAGGGGCCTCTGGAAACACCATATATTTT. It translates to CASSLDEGASGNTIYF. The chain couples TRBV5-1 to TRBJ1-3; D is perhaps TRBD1 (5 bases). This CDR3 spans 16 amino acids. V was clipped by 0 bases and J by 0 bases, with 10 bases between them. Germline loops: CDR1 SGHRS, CDR2 YFSETQ.

The chain is built from TRBV1 and TRBJ2-3; the D call of TRBD2 is as the table states it, not checked on the DNA. TRBV1 is a listed pseudogene. The CDR3 loop spans 16 amino acids. The CDR3 nucleotides are TGCACCAGCAGCCACCTCACTAGCGGGGGGGCAGATACGCAGTATTTT. It codes for CTSSHLTSGGADTQYF.

In nucleotides, the CDR3 is TGTGCCAGCAGCTCGACTAGCGGACCTCCAAATGAGCAGTTCTTC. Its protein product is CASSSTSGPPNEQFF. The chain employs TRBV11-3 and TRBJ2-1; 9 bases are a match to TRBD2. The CDR3 is made up of 15 amino acids. V lost 4 bases and J lost 7; bases outside the gene matches: 8. The germline V gene has CDR1 SGHNT and CDR2 YENEEA.

V is TRBV13 and J is TRBJ1-1; weak D call: TRBD1 (5 bases). Trimming removed 5 bases from V and 1 base from J, with 14 bases in between. CDR3 length: 15 residues. CDR1 PRHDT and CDR2 FYEKMQ come from the germline V gene (reference sequence). This CDR3 is CASSMGPRGNTEAFF. DNA for the CDR3: TGTGCCAGCAGCATGGGGCCAAGGGGGAACACTGAAGCTTTCTTT. Full variable domain (rest looked up from reference TRBV13 and TRBJ1-1): AAGVIQSPRHLIKEKRETATLKCYPIPRHDTVYWYQQGPGQDPQFLISFYEKMQSDKGSIPDRFSAQQFSDYHSELNMSSLELGDSALYFCASSMGPRGNTEAFFGQGTRLTVV.

The chain is built from TRBV19 and TRBJ2-7; 8 nucleotides match TRBD1. Losses at the gene ends were 3 bases for V and 3 bases for J; bases not matched to a gene: 10. Per germline, CDR1 LNHDA and CDR2 SQIVND (reference sequence). The CDR3 is 16 amino acids. Here the CDR3 DNA reads TGTGCCAGTAGTATGGGAGTGGCGGGACAGGACTACGAGCAGTACTTC. Its translation is CASSMGVAGQDYEQYF. The full variable domain, in which reference TRBV19 and TRBJ2-7 provide the parts outside the CDR3, is DGGITQSPKYLFRKEGQNVTLSCEQNLNHDAMYWYRQDPGQGLRLIYYSQIVNDFQKGDIAEGYSVSREKKESFPLTVTSAQKNPTAFYLCASSMGVAGQDYEQYFGPGTRLTVT.

This sequence joins TRBV5-4 and TRBJ2-1; perhaps TRBD1 as D (5 bases). CDR3 length equals 14 residues. The germline V gene has CDR1 SGHNT and CDR2 YYREEE (reference sequence). V lost 3 bases to trimming and J lost 7 bases, with 14 bases between them. The CDR3 sequence: CASSYQGAANEQFF. The CDR3 nucleotides read TGTGCCAGCAGCTATCAGGGTGCGGCGAATGAGCAGTTCTTC.

The chain couples TRBV30 to TRBJ2-3, with a possible D match to TRBD1 (6 bases). The V end was cut by 7 bases, the J end by 0 bases, with 8 bases between. Looked up from germline, CDR1 is GTSNPN and CDR2 is SVGIG (reference sequence). There are 12 residues in the CDR3. The CDR3 is CASTGSTDTQYF. The CDR3 nucleotides are TGTGCCTCGACAGGTAGCACAGATACGCAGTATTTT.

The gene calls are TRBV6-4 and TRBJ2-1; TRBD1 agrees at 7 bases. This CDR3 spans 16 amino acids. V dropped 0 bases and J dropped 0; count of bases not matched to a gene: 2. Germline loops: CDR1 MRHNA, CDR2 SNTAGT. Here the CDR3 reads CASSDSGQYSYNEQFF. The CDR3, as DNA: TGTGCCAGCAGTGACTCGGGACAGTACTCCTACAATGAGCAGTTCTTC.

The rearrangement links TRBV6-5 to TRBJ1-1; D may be TRBD1 (5 bases). The CDR3 spans 14 residues. The germline V gene encodes CDR1 MNHEY and CDR2 SVGAGI. Trimming took off 5 bases at V and 6 bases at J, with 16 bases between the two ends. This chain's CDR3 is CASSPPGVGSEAFF. CDR3 DNA sequence: TGTGCCAGCAGTCCCCCGGGGGTGGGATCTGAAGCTTTCTTT.

The chain combines TRBV29-1 with TRBJ2-5, with D unclear. The length of the CDR3 is 11 residues. Trimming left V 7 bases short and J 1 base short, with 7 bases between. From germline, CDR1 is SQVTM and CDR2 ANQGSEA. The CDR3 reads CSARSQETQYF. CDR3 DNA sequence: TGCAGCGCCCGGAGCCAAGAGACCCAGTACTTC.